One and the same sample provided the 20 T cell receptor beta chains below, sequenced in a study of blood T cell repertoires in COVID-19. Generated by immunoSEQ multiplex PCR, the TCRdb table keeps only in-frame clones and is missing some. The repertoire has 400,000 to 550,000 clones, around 89% of them found once; the top ten carry roughly 4%. The sequencing sample was made of peripheral blood. These receptor sequences come from a woman in her 30s with acute or convalescent COVID-19.

The J gene is TRBJ2-4, the V gene TRBV2; D not resolved. From germline, CDR1 is SNHLY and CDR2 FYNNEI. The CDR3 consists of 17 residues. Trimming pared 1 base from V and 0 bases from J, leaving 13 bases between. This chain's CDR3 is CASSEGGALLAKNIQYF. The CDR3 DNA sequence: TGTGCCAGCAGTGAAGGAGGCGCTTTGTTAGCCAAAAACATTCAGTACTTC.

This clone was found a few times. The chain carries TRBV29-1 and TRBJ1-1, with D possibly being TRBD1 (6 bases). This CDR3 region has 13 residues. In germline, CDR1 is SQVTM, CDR2 ANQGSEA. V lost 4 bases to trimming and J lost 1 base, with 10 bases between them. The CDR3: CSVARTANTEAFF. The CDR3 DNA reads TGCAGCGTTGCCCGGACAGCGAACACTGAAGCTTTCTTT.

This clone occurred once. The chain joins TRBV5-4 to TRBJ1-2; TRBD1 matches 10 bases. This CDR3 contains 19 residues. Germline CDR1 is SGHNT and CDR2 is YYREEE (reference sequence). Trimming cost V 3 bases and J 7 bases; bases outside gene matches: 21. CDR3: CASSSKAGGTGARSGGYTF. The CDR3 DNA reads as TGTGCCAGCAGCTCAAAGGCAGGCGGGACAGGGGCTCGATCTGGTGGCTACACCTTC.

This CDR3 reads CAVAPRTHSYNEQFF. CDR3 nucleotides: TGTGCCGTAGCCCCCCGCACACACTCCTACAATGAGCAGTTCTTC. This rearrangement joins TRBV19 to TRBJ2-1, with D uncertain. V lost 11 bases to trimming and J lost 0 bases, with 17 bases between them. The germline gives CDR1 LNHDA, CDR2 SQIVND (reference sequence). The length of the CDR3 is 15 residues.

The chain employs TRBV12-3 or TRBV12-4 and TRBJ1-1; no firm D call. Deletions cut 6 bases from V and 6 bases from J, with 8 bases between. The CDR3 loop spans 11 amino acids. Here the CDR3 reads CASRFSAEAFF. Here the CDR3 DNA reads TGTGCCAGCAGGTTTTCCGCTGAAGCTTTCTTT.

The V and J genes are TRBV7-2 and TRBJ1-2, with a tentative D call TRBD1 (5 bases). V was cut by 1 base and J by 2 bases, with 11 bases left in between. This CDR3 is 15 amino acids long. CDR1 SGHTA and CDR2 FQGNSA come from the germline V gene. The CDR3 DNA reads as TGTGCCAGCAGCTTAGTAGCGGGGGGGAACTATGGCTACACCTTC. Translation: CASSLVAGGNYGYTF.

The chain links TRBV5-1 to TRBJ2-3; D is undetermined. The V and J ends lost 4 bases and 2 bases respectively, with 5 bases between them. CDR3 length: 12 residues. The germline V gene has CDR1 SGHRS and CDR2 YFSETQ. This chain's CDR3 is CASSHNTDTQYF. CDR3 DNA: TGCGCCAGCAGCCACAACACAGATACGCAGTATTTT.

The chain uses TRBV5-1 and TRBJ2-6; weak D call: TRBD1 (7 bases). The CDR3 runs 16 residues. V was pared by 4 bases and J by 0 bases, with 11 bases between. Per germline, CDR1 SGHRS and CDR2 YFSETQ. CDR3 amino acids: CASSAGQSSGANVLTF. The CDR3 bases are TGCGCCAGCAGCGCGGGACAGAGCTCTGGGGCCAACGTCCTGACTTTC.

CDR3 amino acids: CAIRGDREKSYEQYF. CDR3 nucleotide sequence: TGTGCCATCAGGGGGGACAGGGAAAAGTCCTACGAGCAGTACTTC. The genes are TRBV10-3 and TRBJ2-7; 9 bases agree with TRBD1. This CDR3 comprises 15 residues. CDR1 ENHRY and CDR2 SYGVKD come from the germline V gene. Trimming at V came to 6 bases and at J to 1 base, leaving 7 bases not matched to a gene.

The chain has TRBV5-1 and TRBJ2-5; a possible D gene is TRBD2 (5 bases). This CDR3 contains 14 residues. Looked up from germline, CDR1 is SGHRS and CDR2 is YFSETQ. The V gene lost 4 bases and the J gene lost 3 bases, with 13 bases spanning the gap. The CDR3 nucleotides read TGCGCCAGCAGCCCGCGGGCAGGTGAAGAGACCCAGTACTTC. Translated: CASSPRAGEETQYF.

The chain carries TRBV19 and TRBJ2-1, with 9 bases that match TRBD1. Losses at the gene ends were 9 bases for V and 8 bases for J; bases not matched to a gene: 20. The CDR3 consists of 17 residues. Germline V gene data show CDR1 as LNHDA and CDR2 as SQIVND (reference sequence). The CDR3 region has the DNA TGTGCCAGCACTCCCGACTCCGGGACAGGGCTTTCGGATGAGCAGTTCTTC. Its protein is CASTPDSGTGLSDEQFF.

This rearrangement joins TRBV18 to TRBJ2-5, with unresolved D. The CDR3 extends over 12 amino acids. Germline V lookup: CDR1 KGHSH, CDR2 LQKENI. Trimming took off 3 bases at V and 4 bases at J, with 6 bases between the two ends. CDR3 protein: CASSPSRETQYF. In DNA form, the CDR3 reads TGTGCCAGCTCACCTAGTCGAGAGACCCAGTACTTC.

The chain combines TRBV3-1 (or the pseudogene TRBV3-2) with TRBJ1-6, with a tentative D call TRBD1 (6 bases). The CDR3 runs to 17 residues. V was shortened by 0 bases and J by 8 bases, with 17 bases between the two germline ends. CDR1 is LGHDT, CDR2 YNNKEL, per germline (reference sequence). The chain's CDR3 is CASSQDTVTKGDSPLHF. Here the CDR3 DNA reads TGTGCCAGCAGCCAAGATACTGTGACTAAGGGGGATTCACCCCTCCACTTT.

This clone was observed many times. The rearrangement joins TRBV5-1 to TRBJ2-1, with 15 bases fitting TRBD2. V was pared by 3 bases and J by 8 bases, with 6 bases of the junction left unmatched. The CDR3 covers 16 residues. Looked up from germline, CDR1 is SGHRS and CDR2 is YFSETQ. The CDR3: CASSSGLAGGSDEQFF. The CDR3, as DNA: TGCGCCAGCAGCTCGGGACTAGCGGGGGGTTCAGATGAGCAGTTCTTC.

The chain couples TRBV24-1 to TRBJ2-1; 11 bases align to TRBD2. The germline gives CDR1 KGHDR, CDR2 SFDVKD. Germline trimming cut 0 bases from V and 9 bases from J; bases unmatched to any gene: 9. The CDR3 is made up of 17 amino acids. The CDR3 protein is CATSDLGVAGGPVEQFF. In DNA, the CDR3 is TGTGCCACCAGTGATTTGGGGGTAGCGGGGGGGCCGGTTGAGCAGTTCTTC.

In DNA form, the CDR3 reads TGCGCCAGCAGCCAAGAGTCGCCGGGACAGGTGAGATACGAGCAGTACTTC. This gives the protein CASSQESPGQVRYEQYF. This chain uses TRBV4-1 with TRBJ2-7, with 8 bases matching TRBD1. CDR3 length: 17 amino acids. Germline-derived CDR1 and CDR2 are MGHRA and YSYEKL. Germline trimming cut 0 bases from V and 4 bases from J; bases unmatched to any gene: 11.

The genes are TRBV11-1 and TRBJ2-3; the D gene is possibly TRBD1 (6 bases). V shed 3 bases and J shed 1 base, with 11 bases lying between them. CDR1 is SGHAT, CDR2 FQDESV, per germline (reference sequence). CDR3 size: 15 residues. CDR3 nucleotide sequence: TGTGCCAGCAGCTTCTCGGGACACGGCACAGATACGCAGTATTTT. Amino acids: CASSFSGHGTDTQYF.

This chain links TRBV28 with TRBJ1-4, with a weak D call TRBD1 (5 bases). CDR1 is MDHEN and CDR2 is SYDVKM in the germline V gene. The CDR3 is 16 residues long. The ends were cut back, 5 bases at V and 4 bases at J, with 17 bases in the middle. DNA of the CDR3: TGTGCCAGCAGTCCTTTTTTCGGGGGGTTTAATGAAAAACTGTTTTTT. It is translated as CASSPFFGGFNEKLFF.

The chain employs TRBV2 and TRBJ2-1; TRBD2 matches 12 bases. This CDR3 region has 15 residues. Germline V gives CDR1 SNHLY, CDR2 FYNNEI. Losses at the gene ends were 6 bases for V and 9 bases for J; bases not matched to a gene: 9. The CDR3 DNA sequence: TGTGCCAGCAGGAAAACTAGCGGGGGGCCTCCTGAGCAGTTCTTC. It encodes CASRKTSGGPPEQFF.

This rearrangement joins TRBV12-5 to TRBJ1-4; 9 bases match TRBD1. Trimming at V came to 9 bases and at J to 8 bases, leaving 16 bases not matched to a gene. Per the germline V gene, CDR1 is LGHNT and CDR2 is FRNRAP. The CDR3 loop spans 16 amino acids. CDR3 nucleotide sequence: TGTGCTAGCGTCTCCGGGACAGGGACCTCTAGGGAAAAACTGTTTTTT. Translated: CASVSGTGTSREKLFF.